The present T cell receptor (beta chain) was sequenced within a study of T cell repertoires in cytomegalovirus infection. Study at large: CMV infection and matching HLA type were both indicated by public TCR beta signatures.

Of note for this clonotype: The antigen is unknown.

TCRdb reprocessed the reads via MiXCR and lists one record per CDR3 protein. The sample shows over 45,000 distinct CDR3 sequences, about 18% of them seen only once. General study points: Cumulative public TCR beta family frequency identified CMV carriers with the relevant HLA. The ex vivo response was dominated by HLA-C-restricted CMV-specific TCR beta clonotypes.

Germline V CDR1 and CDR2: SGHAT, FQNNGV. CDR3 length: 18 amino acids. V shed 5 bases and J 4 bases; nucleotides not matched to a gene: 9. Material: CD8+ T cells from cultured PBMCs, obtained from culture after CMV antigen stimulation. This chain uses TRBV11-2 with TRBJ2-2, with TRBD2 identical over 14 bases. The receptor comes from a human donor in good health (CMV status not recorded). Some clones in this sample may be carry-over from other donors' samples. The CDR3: CASSTGTSGSWGTGELFF. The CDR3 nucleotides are TGTGCCAGCAGCACCGGGACTAGCGGGAGCTGGGGCACCGGGGAGCTGTTTTTT.